This entry describes one T cell receptor (beta chain). What it binds is not known. The V end lost 7 bases, the J end lost 2 bases, and 11 bases lay between the germline ends. The germline gives CDR1 MNHEY, CDR2 SMNVEV (reference sequence). This CDR3 is built from 13 residues. This record belongs to a study of post-analysis software for immune sequencing data. Study-level results: Under F measure analysis, samples from one preparation batch co-clustered strongly. The normalized Chao1 diversity of multiple sclerosis patients was significantly lower than that of controls. The five TRBV segments detected at higher frequency in patients than in controls included TRBV5-6, TRBV5-1 and TRBV20-1.

Sequencing libraries made from TCR beta cDNA carried unique molecular identifiers. Starting from roughly 1.1 to 9.2 million T cells, the study yielded approximately 500,000 cDNA molecules. TCRdb analysed the PCR reads with MiXCR anew, one entry per CDR3 protein. The sample lists hundreds of thousands of distinct CDR3 sequences; 30% were seen once. The chain carries TRBV27 and TRBJ1-2; unclear D gene. The sample was blood. The source is a girl aged 5-17 years with multiple sclerosis. CDR3 sequence: CASMGGQNYGYTF. CDR3 DNA: TGTGCCAGCATGGGAGGGCAGAACTATGGCTACACCTTC.